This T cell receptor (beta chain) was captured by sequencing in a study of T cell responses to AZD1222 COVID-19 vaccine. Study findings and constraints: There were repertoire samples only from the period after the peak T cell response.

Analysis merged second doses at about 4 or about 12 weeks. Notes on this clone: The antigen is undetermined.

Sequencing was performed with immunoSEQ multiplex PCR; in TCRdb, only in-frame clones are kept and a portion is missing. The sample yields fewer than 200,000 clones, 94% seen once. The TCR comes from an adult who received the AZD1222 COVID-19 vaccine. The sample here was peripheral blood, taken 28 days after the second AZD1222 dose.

The CDR3 DNA reads as TGTGCCAGCAGCCTTCAGGGGGCGAGGGGCACAGATACGCAGTATTTT. Protein: CASSLQGARGTDTQYF. V usage is TRBV7-9 and J usage is TRBJ2-3, with 8 bases lining up with TRBD1. This CDR3 has 16 amino acids. CDR1 is SEHNR, CDR2 FQNEAQ, per germline (reference sequence). Trimming cost V 5 bases and J 1 base; bases outside gene matches: 8. Supplemented by reference TRBV7-9 and TRBJ2-3, the full variable domain reads DTGVSQNPRHKITKRGQNVTFRCDPISEHNRLYWYRQTLGQGPEFLTYFQNEAQLEKSRLLSDRFSAERPKGSFSTLEIQRTEQGDSAMYLCASSLQGARGTDTQYFGPGTRLTVL.